These T cell receptor beta chains were read from a single sample in a study of beta chain features in type 1 diabetes. Libraries were prepared by immunoSEQ multiplex PCR; TCRdb keeps only in-frame clonotypes and omits some of them. The table includes 120,000 to 150,000 clones, 40% to 55% detected once. The sample taken for sequencing was Tregs from blood. The receptors were gathered from a man aged 18 to 35 in good health. The conserved cysteine and the conserved F or W are not part of the CDR3 here. Each record gives: V gene, J gene, CDR3 protein.

V: TRBV10-3; J: TRBJ2-7; CDR3: AISDAGTSSYEQY
V: TRBV5-1; J: TRBJ1-3; CDR3: ASSSDRAGNTIY
V: TRBV20-1; J: TRBJ1-2; CDR3: SASHRVGYT
V: TRBV5-1; J: TRBJ2-2; CDR3: ASSQNRGSAGELF
V: TRBV28; J: TRBJ1-2; CDR3: ASSYRGLLNYGYT
V: TRBV4-2; J: TRBJ2-7; CDR3: ASSHSPGQGIYEQY
V: TRBV27; J: TRBJ2-2; CDR3: ASRFNGRANTGELF
V: TRBV29-1; J: TRBJ2-7; CDR3: SVARTGLSYEQY
V: TRBV13; J: TRBJ2-7; CDR3: ASSLRGRGHEQY
V: TRBV7-2; J: TRBJ1-5; CDR3: ASSLQTGDNQPQH
V: TRBV2; J: TRBJ1-1; CDR3: ARQVISGHLANTEAF
V: TRBV7-2; J: TRBJ2-3; CDR3: ASSSRGMGTDTQY
V: TRBV30; J: TRBJ1-4; CDR3: AWIDGGLEKLF
V: TRBV7-2; J: TRBJ1-2; CDR3: ASSTTRRGKYGYT
V: TRBV27; J: TRBJ1-1; CDR3: ASRSKGGRFTEAF
V: TRBV19; J: TRBJ2-3; CDR3: ASNIGIAGGPSDTQY
V: TRBV5-4; J: TRBJ2-7; CDR3: ASRRAQATYEQY
V: TRBV6-5; J: TRBJ2-7; CDR3: ASSPTPSPSYEQY
V: TRBV10-3; J: TRBJ1-5; CDR3: AISGENQPQH
V: TRBV5-5; J: TRBJ1-2; CDR3: ASSLAPDRDYGYT
V: TRBV7-2; J: TRBJ2-1; CDR3: ASSLALGGGYNEQF
V: TRBV10-3; J: TRBJ2-3; CDR3: AISPTSGGFQDTQY
V: TRBV6-6; J: TRBJ1-1; CDR3: ASRRGRLRNTEAF
V: TRBV11-3; J: TRBJ2-3; CDR3: ASSKGAPNVADTQY
V: TRBV7-2; J: TRBJ2-7; CDR3: ASSLGPQRTYEQY
V: TRBV28; J: TRBJ1-2; CDR3: ASSLQGSYGYT
V: TRBV2; J: TRBJ1-2; CDR3: ATRVPANYGYT
V: TRBV19; J: TRBJ2-2; CDR3: ASSIIQGAVGELF
V: TRBV5-6; J: TRBJ2-7; CDR3: ASSLSPYEQY
V: TRBV6-6; J: TRBJ1-2; CDR3: ASSYGGEGYT
V: TRBV7-9; J: TRBJ1-6; CDR3: ASSLSPDSSYNSPLH
V: TRBV14; J: TRBJ2-1; CDR3: ASSHFSGSNEQF
V: TRBV10-3; J: TRBJ2-3; CDR3: ATGGASPDTQY
V: TRBV7-9; J: TRBJ1-6; CDR3: ASSRDSPLH
V: TRBV6-5; J: TRBJ2-3; CDR3: ASTKTVGAPDTQY
V: TRBV10-3; J: TRBJ2-3; CDR3: AISGSGGTDTQY
V: TRBV29-1; J: TRBJ2-5; CDR3: SVAREIEETQY
V: TRBV2; J: TRBJ1-5; CDR3: ASSEWAFNQPQH
V: TRBV10-3; J: TRBJ2-7; CDR3: AIRAQGRYEQC
V: TRBV18; J: TRBJ2-6; CDR3: ASSLDRVAGANVLT
V: TRBV19; J: TRBJ2-2; CDR3: ASSQTGVNTGELF
V: TRBV5-1; J: TRBJ2-3; CDR3: ASSLRGLSTQY
V: TRBV5-6; J: TRBJ2-2; CDR3: ASSSYRGPTGELF
V: TRBV5-4; J: TRBJ2-2; CDR3: ASSAEGSYTGELF
V: TRBV9; J: TRBJ2-5; CDR3: ASSVGLAGGQYQETQY
V: TRBV30; J: TRBJ2-7; CDR3: AWSVLKEGSYEQY
V: TRBV6-6; J: TRBJ2-5; CDR3: ASSYSRRGQETQY
V: TRBV4-3; J: TRBJ1-2; CDR3: ASSQPETGGRGGYT
V: TRBV19; J: TRBJ2-3; CDR3: ASSTRTSGSTDTQY
V: TRBV2; J: TRBJ2-7; CDR3: ASSEVFVGEQY
V: TRBV7-2; J: TRBJ2-1; CDR3: ASSFPGSVYNEQF
V: TRBV5-6; J: TRBJ2-7; CDR3: ASSFPGQRKQY